These 10 T cell receptor beta chains were sequenced from one sample in a study of blood T cells in healthy people across ages. A second about 7 to 12 cycle PCR used barcoded and J-beta primers. TCRdb re-called the 5' RACE reads through MiXCR, storing one row per CDR3 protein. This sample has some 750,000 distinct CDR3 sequences; 22% occur once, and the top ten carry roughly 22%. Input material: blood. These TCRs come from a man in his 70s in good health.

The chain recombines TRBV5-4 with TRBJ1-5; D possibly corresponds to TRBD1 (5 bases). This CDR3 is 14 amino acids long. Germline assignment: CDR1 SGHNT and CDR2 YYREEE (reference sequence). V lost 5 bases and J 0 bases, leaving 9 bases between the germline ends. CDR3 nucleotides: TGTGCCAGCAGACACAGGTATAGCAATCAGCCCCAGCATTTT. Its protein is CASRHRYSNQPQHF.

J is TRBJ2-7 and V is TRBV10-3; D perhaps matches TRBD1 (6 bases). V lost 3 bases, J lost 9 bases, and 21 bases lay in between. Germline CDR1 and CDR2: ENHRY and SYGVKD. There are 15 residues in the CDR3. The CDR3 coding sequence is TGTGCCATCAGTGATTCACAGGGAGAGGGTACGGGGCAGTACGTC. Amino acid sequence: CAISDSQGEGTGQYV.

This chain uses TRBV20-1 with TRBJ1-1, with D perhaps matching TRBD1 (5 bases). CDR1 DFQATT and CDR2 SNEGSKA come from the germline V gene (reference sequence). V lost 3 bases and J lost 0, with 17 bases in between. The CDR3 length is 16 residues. As DNA, the CDR3 is TGCAGTGCTAGTTCCGTATCAAGAGGGGTGAACACTGAAGCTTTCTTT. It is translated as CSASSVSRGVNTEAFF.

The rearrangement uses TRBV6-1 and TRBJ2-5; 12 bases agree with TRBD2. The DNA end favors TRBJ2-7, so the J call may be wrong. The CDR3 has 16 amino acids. Germline loops: CDR1 MNHNS, CDR2 SASEGT. The CDR3 sequence: CASSEMTSGSRYEQYV. The CDR3 region has the DNA TGTGCCAGCAGTGAAATGACTAGCGGGAGTCGTTACGAGCAGTACGTC.

The chain is built from TRBV6-5 and TRBJ2-1; D may be TRBD2 (6 bases). The germline V gene has CDR1 MNHEY and CDR2 SVGAGI. The CDR3 consists of 20 residues. Between the trimmed V and J ends, which lost 0 bases and 0 bases, there was a span of 21 bases. As DNA, the CDR3 is TGTGCCAGCAGTTACTCGACAACAATAGCGGAGACGAGCTCCTACAATGAGCAGTTCTTC. As protein: CASSYSTTIAETSSYNEQFF.

A few counts support this clonotype. The chain is built from TRBV12-3 or TRBV12-4 and TRBJ2-1; D possibly uses TRBD1 or TRBD2 (5 bases each). V lost 8 bases to trimming and J lost 9 bases, with 29 bases between them. The CDR3 loop spans 17 amino acids. CDR3 sequence: CASSQSTGAQTGIEQFF. CDR3 DNA: TGTGCCAGCTCCCAATCAACCGGGGCCCAGACCGGTATTGAGCAGTTCTTC.

This clonotype was counted between two and nine times. The gene calls are TRBV6-5 and TRBJ2-5, with 7 bases lining up with TRBD2. The last part of the DNA fits TRBJ2-1 better; the J call may be wrong. CDR1 is MNHEY, CDR2 SVGAGI, per germline. This CDR3 contains 15 residues. The CDR3 is CASSSSSGPYNEQFF. The CDR3 DNA sequence: TGTGCCAGCAGTTCTTCTAGCGGCCCCTACAATGAGCAGTTCTTC.

This clonotype came up a few times. The rearrangement joins TRBV11-2 to TRBJ2-4, with a weak D call TRBD1 (6 bases). The ends were cut back, 1 base at V and 11 bases at J, with 12 bases in the middle. In germline, CDR1 is SGHAT, CDR2 FQNNGV. The CDR3 runs to 13 residues. This CDR3 reads CASSLAGQNLQYF. Written as DNA, the CDR3 is TGTGCCAGCAGCTTAGCCGGACAGAACCTTCAGTACTTC.

This clonotype has only a few counts. The chain combines TRBV7-2 with TRBJ1-5, with D possibly TRBD1 on 6 matching bases. Trimming left V 5 bases short and J 4 bases short, with 15 bases between. The germline V gene has CDR1 SGHTA and CDR2 FQGNSA. There are 15 residues in the CDR3. Here the CDR3 DNA reads TGTGCCAGCAGCGCGGTGACAGGAAAAAATCAGCCCCAGCATTTT. Amino acid sequence: CASSAVTGKNQPQHF. The full variable domain, completed using reference TRBV7-2 and TRBJ1-5, is GAGVSQSPSNKVTEKGKDVELRCDPISGHTALYWYRQSLGQGLEFLIYFQGNSAPDKSGLPSDRFSAERTGGSVSTLTIQRTQQEDSAVYLCASSAVTGKNQPQHFGDGTRLSIL.

This clonotype was counted a single time. The chain combines TRBV20-1 with TRBJ2-1; D is possibly TRBD2 (5 bases). The DNA end is more similar to TRBJ2-5, so the J call may be wrong. The CDR3 is made up of 15 amino acids. The germline V gene has CDR1 DFQATT and CDR2 SNEGSKA (reference sequence). CDR3 residues: CSARAKGSERETQYF. Written as DNA, the CDR3 is TGCAGTGCTAGGGCTAAAGGGAGTGAAAGGGAGACCCAGTACTTC.